This T cell receptor (beta chain) comes out of a study of shared clonotypes between healthy human individuals. Study processing details: Because ImmunoSEQ provided only junction sequences with no quality scores, the filtering differed. Measured with immunoSEQ multiplex PCR; TCRdb has only the in-frame clones, and not every one. That table gives V, J and clone size, and the DNA gave D and trimming. Altogether under 1,100,000 clones are present, approximately 80% being singletons, with the ten largest covering 0.61%. CDR3 length equals 12 residues. Germline loops: CDR1 SGHTA, CDR2 FQGNSA. Study results and limitations: Shared across a few donors were about 4.8% of the naive CD4 clonotypes. The authors sampled blood alone, and tissue repertoires likely differ.

As concerns this clone: The antigen is undetermined.

Sequences were obtained from memory CD4+ T cells from PBMCs. Subset indicated: CD45RA-negative fraction. The source is a man between 18 and 35 years old in good health. Some clones in this sample may be carry-over from other donors' samples. The genes are TRBV7-2 and TRBJ2-1; 9 nucleotides align to TRBD1. The CDR3 is CASGQGYNEQFF. The CDR3 DNA sequence: TGTGCGTCGGGACAGGGCTACAATGAGCAGTTCTTC.